These 4 T cell receptor beta chains were sequenced from one sample in a study of blood T cell repertoires in COVID-19. Clones were sequenced by immunoSEQ multiplex PCR, and TCRdb holds only the in-frame ones, with some missing. The repertoire consists of approximately 160,000 clones, with over 75% occurring once and the leading ten covering approximately 13%. The sequenced sample consisted of peripheral blood. All receptors come from a man in his 70s who had recovered from COVID-19.

This clone has a single count. The chain combines TRBV5-1 with TRBJ2-2, with 7 positions matching TRBD2. Unmatched junction bases numbered 5, after V lost 4 bases and J lost 2 bases. In germline, CDR1 is SGHRS, CDR2 YFSETQ. The CDR3 is 15 residues long. CDR3 in DNA: TGCGCCAGCAGCCCTACTAGCGCCAACACCGGGGAGCTGTTTTTT. Amino acid sequence: CASSPTSANTGELFF.

CDR3 sequence (DNA): TGTGCCAGCAGCGTAGGTGTGACTTCACTCAATGAGCAGTTCTTC. Translation gives CASSVGVTSLNEQFF. The genes are TRBV9 and TRBJ2-1; no reliable D call. The CDR3 extends over 15 amino acids. Between the trimmed V and J ends, which lost 0 bases and 6 bases, there was a span of 13 bases. Looked up from germline, CDR1 is SGDLS and CDR2 is YYNGEE.

The V and J genes are TRBV12-3 or TRBV12-4 and TRBJ2-5; D is undetermined. The CDR3 is 13 residues long. The ends were cut back, 6 bases at V and 4 bases at J, with 12 bases in the middle. CDR3 sequence: CASSTTTGETQYF. DNA for the CDR3: TGTGCCAGCAGCACCACGACGGGAGAGACCCAGTACTTC.

The rearrangement joins TRBV6-5 to TRBJ1-4; D possibly corresponds to TRBD1 (6 bases). Deletions cut 0 bases from V and 11 bases from J, with 16 bases between. Germline V gene data show CDR1 as MNHEY and CDR2 as SVGAGI. This CDR3 has 15 residues. CDR3 in DNA: TGTGCCAGCAGTTACTCGGACAGTAACCTCGGGAAACTGTTTTTT. As protein: CASSYSDSNLGKLFF.